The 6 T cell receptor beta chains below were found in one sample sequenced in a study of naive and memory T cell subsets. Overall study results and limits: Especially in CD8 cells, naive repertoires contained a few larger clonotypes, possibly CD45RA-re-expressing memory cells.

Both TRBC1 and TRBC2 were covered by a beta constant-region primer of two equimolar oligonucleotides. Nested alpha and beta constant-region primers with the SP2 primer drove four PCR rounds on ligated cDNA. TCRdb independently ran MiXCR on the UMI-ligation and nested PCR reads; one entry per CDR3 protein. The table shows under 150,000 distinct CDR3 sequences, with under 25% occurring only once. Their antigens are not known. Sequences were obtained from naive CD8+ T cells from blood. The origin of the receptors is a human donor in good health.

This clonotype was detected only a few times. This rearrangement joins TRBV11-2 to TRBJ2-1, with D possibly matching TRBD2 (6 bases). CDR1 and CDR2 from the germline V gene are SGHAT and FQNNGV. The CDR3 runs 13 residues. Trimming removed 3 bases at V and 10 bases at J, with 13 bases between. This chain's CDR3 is CASSFSAGPEQFF. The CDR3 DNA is TGTGCCAGCAGCTTTTCGGCGGGGCCCGAGCAGTTCTTC.

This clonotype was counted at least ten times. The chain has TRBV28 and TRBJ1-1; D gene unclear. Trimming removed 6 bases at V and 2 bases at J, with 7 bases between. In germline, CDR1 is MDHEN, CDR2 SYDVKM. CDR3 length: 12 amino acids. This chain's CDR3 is CASRNINTEAFF. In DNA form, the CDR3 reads TGTGCCAGCAGGAACATCAACACTGAAGCTTTCTTT.

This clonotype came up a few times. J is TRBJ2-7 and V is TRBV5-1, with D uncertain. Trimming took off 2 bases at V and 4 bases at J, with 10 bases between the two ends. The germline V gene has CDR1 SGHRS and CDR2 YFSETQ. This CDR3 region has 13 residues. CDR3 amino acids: CASSFQPGYEQYF. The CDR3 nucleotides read TGCGCCAGCAGCTTCCAGCCTGGGTACGAGCAGTACTTC.

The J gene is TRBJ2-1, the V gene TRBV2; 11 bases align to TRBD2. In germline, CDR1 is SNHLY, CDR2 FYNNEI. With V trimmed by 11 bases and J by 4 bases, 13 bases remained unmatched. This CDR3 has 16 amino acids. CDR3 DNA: TGTGCCCTACGCCACAGACTAGCGGGACGGTACAATGAGCAGTTCTTC. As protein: CALRHRLAGRYNEQFF.

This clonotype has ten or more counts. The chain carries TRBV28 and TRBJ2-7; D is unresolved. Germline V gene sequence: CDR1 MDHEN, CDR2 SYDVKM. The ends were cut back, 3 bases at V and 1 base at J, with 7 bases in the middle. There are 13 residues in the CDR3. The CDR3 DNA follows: TGTGCCAGCAGTTTGATAGGGTCCTACGAGCAGTACTTC. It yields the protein CASSLIGSYEQYF.

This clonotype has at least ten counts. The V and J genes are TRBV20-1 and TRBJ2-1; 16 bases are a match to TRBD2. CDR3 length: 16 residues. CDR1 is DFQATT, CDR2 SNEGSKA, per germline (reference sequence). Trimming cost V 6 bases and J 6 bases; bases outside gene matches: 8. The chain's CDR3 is CSAMAGTSGRANEQFF. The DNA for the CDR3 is TGCAGTGCAATGGCCGGGACTAGCGGGAGGGCCAATGAGCAGTTCTTC.